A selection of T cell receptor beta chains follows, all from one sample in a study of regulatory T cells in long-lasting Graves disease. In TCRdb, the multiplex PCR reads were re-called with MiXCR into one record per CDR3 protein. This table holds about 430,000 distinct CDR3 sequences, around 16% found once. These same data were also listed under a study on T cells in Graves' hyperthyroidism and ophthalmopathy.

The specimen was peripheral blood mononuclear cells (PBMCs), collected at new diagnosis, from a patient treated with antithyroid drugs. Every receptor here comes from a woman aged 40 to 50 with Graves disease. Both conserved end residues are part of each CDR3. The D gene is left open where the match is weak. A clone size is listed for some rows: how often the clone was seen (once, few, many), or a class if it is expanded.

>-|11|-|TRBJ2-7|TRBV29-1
TGCAGCGTTGCCGATAGGGACGAGCAGTACTTC
CSVADRDEQYF
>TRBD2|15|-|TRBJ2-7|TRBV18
TGTGCCAGCTCACCACCGGGGGGGACTTGGGACGAGCAGTACTTC
CASSPPGGTWDEQYF
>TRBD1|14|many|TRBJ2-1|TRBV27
TGTGCCAGCAGTTTGGATCGAGGGGGCTATGAGCAGTTCTTC
CASSLDRGGYEQFF
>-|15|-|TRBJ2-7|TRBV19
TGTGCCAGTAGTACCTTTGGCAGCCTAGGGAGCGAGCAGTACTTC
CASSTFGSLGSEQYF
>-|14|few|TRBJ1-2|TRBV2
TGTGCCAGCATCCCGGCCGGGAATGCTGACGGCTACACCTTC
CASIPAGNADGYTF
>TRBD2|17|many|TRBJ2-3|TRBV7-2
TGTGCCAGCAGCTTAATGGGGGCTAGCGGGAGCACAGATACGCAGTATTTT
CASSLMGASGSTDTQYF
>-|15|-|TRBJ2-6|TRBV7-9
TGTGCCAGCAGCCTCGACAGAAAAAATCCCAACGTCCTGACTTTC
CASSLDRKNPNVLTF
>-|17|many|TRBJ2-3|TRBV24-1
TGTGCCACCAGTGATATATCGGCAGGGCGGTACACAGATACGCAGTATTTT
CATSDISAGRYTDTQYF
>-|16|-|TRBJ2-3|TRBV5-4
TGTGCCAGCAGCTTGGAGGGGGGGATTCTCACAGATACGCAGTATTTT
CASSLEGGILTDTQYF
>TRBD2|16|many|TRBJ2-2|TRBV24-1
TGTGCCACCAGTGACTTAGCGGGAGGGTCCGCCGGGGAGCTGTTTTTT
CATSDLAGGSAGELFF
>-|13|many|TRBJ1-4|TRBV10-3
TGTGCCATCAGCGGGACGGCTAATGAAAAACTGTTTTTT
CAISGTANEKLFF
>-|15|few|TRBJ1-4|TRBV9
TGTGCCAGCAGCGGCCACTGGGGCACTAATGAAAAACTGTTTTTT
CASSGHWGTNEKLFF
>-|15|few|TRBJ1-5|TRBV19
TGTGCCAGTAGTATAGGCGGGGGGCGCGACCAGCCCCAGCATTTT
CASSIGGGRDQPQHF
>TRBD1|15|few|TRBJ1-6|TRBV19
TGTGCCAGTAGTCCCGGACAGGGCGGGGATTCACCCCTCCACTTT
CASSPGQGGDSPLHF
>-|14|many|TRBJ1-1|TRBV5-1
TGCGCCAGCAGCTTGGACGTTCAGAACACTGAAGCTTTCTTT
CASSLDVQNTEAFF
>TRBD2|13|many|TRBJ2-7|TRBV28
TGTGCCAGCAGTATACTAGCGGGACCTAGGCAGTACTTC
CASSILAGPRQYF
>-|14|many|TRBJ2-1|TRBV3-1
TGTGCCAGCAGCCAAGATGGTAGGGGGGGTGAGCAGTTCTTC
CASSQDGRGGEQFF
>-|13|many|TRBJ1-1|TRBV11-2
TGTGCCAGCAGCTTAGCGCTACAAACTGAAGCTTTCTTT
CASSLALQTEAFF
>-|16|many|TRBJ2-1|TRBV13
TGTGCCAGCAGTCCCCCGATGGGCAGCTCCTACAATGAGCAGTTCTTC
CASSPPMGSSYNEQFF
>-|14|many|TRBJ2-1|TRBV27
TGTGCCAGCAGTGGAGGAGTTTCCTACAATGAGCAGTTCTTC
CASSGGVSYNEQFF
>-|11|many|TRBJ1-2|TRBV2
TGTGCCAGCAACATCATCTATGGCTACACCTTC
CASNIIYGYTF
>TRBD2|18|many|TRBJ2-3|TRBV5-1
TGCGCCAGCAGCGCCGGACTGTCACTAGCGGGTAGCACAGATACGCAGTATTTT
CASSAGLSLAGSTDTQYF
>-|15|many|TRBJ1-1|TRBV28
TGTGCCAGCAGTTTGCCCGGGTCTCTTGGTACTGAAGCTTTCTTT
CASSLPGSLGTEAFF
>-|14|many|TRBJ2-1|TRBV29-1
TGCAGCGTTGAAGATCGGACCCAGGGGAATGAGCAGTTCTTC
CSVEDRTQGNEQFF
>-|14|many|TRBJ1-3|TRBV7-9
TGTGCCAGCGGAGGAGGACTTTCTGGAAACACCATATATTTT
CASGGGLSGNTIYF
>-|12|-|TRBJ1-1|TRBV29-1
TGCAGCGCTGCCCAAAGGAACACTGAAGCTTTCTTT
CSAAQRNTEAFF
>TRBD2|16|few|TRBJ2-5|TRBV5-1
TGCGCCAGCAGCTTGGGGCTAGCGGAGTGTCAAGAGACCCACTACTTC
CASSLGLAECQETHYF
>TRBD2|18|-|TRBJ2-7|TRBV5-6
TGTGCCAGCAGCTTGGGACTAGCGGGAGGGCCGGGCACCTACAAGCAGTACTTC
CASSLGLAGGPGTYKQYF
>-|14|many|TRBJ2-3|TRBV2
TGTGCCAGCATTTGGACTACAGAAATAGATACGCAGTATTTT
CASIWTTEIDTQYF
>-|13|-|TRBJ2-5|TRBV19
TGTGCCAGTAGTATAGTGGGAAAAGAGACCCAGTACTTC
CASSIVGKETQYF
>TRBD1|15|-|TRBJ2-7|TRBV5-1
TGCGCCAGCAGCTTATTAGGACAGGGTACCCACGAGCAGTACTTC
CASSLLGQGTHEQYF
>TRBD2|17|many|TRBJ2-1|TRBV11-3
TGTGCCAGCACACGACTAGCGGGAGGGAGCTCCTACAATGAGCAGTTCTTC
CASTRLAGGSSYNEQFF
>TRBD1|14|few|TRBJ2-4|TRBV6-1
TGTGCCAGCATTAAGGACAGGGGGCGCGGCATTCAGTACTTC
CASIKDRGRGIQYF
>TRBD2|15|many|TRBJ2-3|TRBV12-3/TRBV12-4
TGTGCCAGCAGGGGTAGCGGGAGGAACACAGATACGCAGTATTTT
CASRGSGRNTDTQYF
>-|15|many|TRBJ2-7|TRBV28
TGTGCCAGCAGTTTCTCGGGACGGGGAGTCTACGAGCAGTACTTC
CASSFSGRGVYEQYF
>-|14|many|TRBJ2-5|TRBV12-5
TGTGCTAGTAGAGCGGACCTCTTGGAAGAGACCCAGTACTTC
CASRADLLEETQYF
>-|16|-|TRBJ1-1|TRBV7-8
TGTGCCAGCAGCCCGCAAAGGTTAGGGGATGGCACTGAAGCTTTCTTT
CASSPQRLGDGTEAFF
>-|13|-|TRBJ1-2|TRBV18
TGTGCCAGCTCACGAGAGGCAGACTATGGCTACACCTTC
CASSREADYGYTF
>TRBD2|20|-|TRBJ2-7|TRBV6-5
TGTGCCAGCAGTTACTCGAGAGTTGGTAGCGGGAGGGCCTCGTTGTACGAGCAGTACTTC
CASSYSRVGSGRASLYEQYF
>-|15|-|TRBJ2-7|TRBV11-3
TGTGCCAGCAGCTTAAGGGCGGGGGCTCGACACGAGCAGTACTTC
CASSLRAGARHEQYF
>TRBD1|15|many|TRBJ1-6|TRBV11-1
TGTGCCAGCAGCCGCGTAACAGGGGGTAATTCACCCCTCTACTTT
CASSRVTGGNSPLYF
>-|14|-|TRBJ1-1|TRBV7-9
TGTGCCAGCAGCTTAGAGGTGGGGGCCACTGAAGCTTTCTTT
CASSLEVGATEAFF
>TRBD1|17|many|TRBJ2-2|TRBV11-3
TGTGCCAGCAGCTTTCACCGACAGGGCACGAACACCGGGGAGCTGTTTTTT
CASSFHRQGTNTGELFF
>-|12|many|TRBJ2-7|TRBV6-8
TGTGCCAGCACCACGGAGGGCTCCGAGCAGTACTTC
CASTTEGSEQYF
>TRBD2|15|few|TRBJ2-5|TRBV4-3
TGCGCCAGCAGCCTCGGGACTAGCGGGGAAGAGACCCAGTACTTC
CASSLGTSGEETQYF
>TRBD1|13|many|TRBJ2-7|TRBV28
TGTGCCAGCAGTTTCGACAGGGGCTACGAGCAGTACTTC
CASSFDRGYEQYF
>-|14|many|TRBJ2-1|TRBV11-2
TGTGCCAGCAGAACTCGGGACGCCTACAATGAGCAGTTCTTC
CASRTRDAYNEQFF
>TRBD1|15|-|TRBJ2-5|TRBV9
TGTGCCAGCAGCTCAAGGACAGGGGTCTCAGAGACCCAGTACTTC
CASSSRTGVSETQYF
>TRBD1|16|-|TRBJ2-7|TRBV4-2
TGTGCCAGCAGCCAAGGGGTAGGACAGGGGACTTACGAGCAGTACTTC
CASSQGVGQGTYEQYF
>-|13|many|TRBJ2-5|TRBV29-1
TGCAGCGTTGGAGGGCAGAGCCAAGAGACCCAGTACTTC
CSVGGQSQETQYF
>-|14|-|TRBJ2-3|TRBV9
TGTGCCAGCAGCGTACTAGCGATCACAGATACGCAGTATTTT
CASSVLAITDTQYF
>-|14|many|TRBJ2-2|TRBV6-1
TGTGCCAGCACGCTAGGCTCGAACACCGGGGAGCTGTTTTTT
CASTLGSNTGELFF